This T cell receptor beta chain was retrieved from a study of T-cell memory formation after mild COVID-19. On this clonotype itself: What it binds is unknown.

Overall study findings and caveats: Later expanders leaned CD4+, whereas day 15 to 85 contracting clones were balanced CD4/CD8. There were some responding clones in pre-infection memory, which suggested that cross-reactive memory had joined.

Barcoded TCR alpha and TCR beta cDNA libraries with UMIs came from 5'RACE using constant-segment primers. Via MiXCR, TCRdb re-called the 5' RACE reads, giving one row per CDR3 protein. The sample records around 180,000 distinct CDR3 sequences, 15% to 20% being singletons. The CDR3 runs to 13 residues. V lost 5 bases, J lost 7 bases, and 8 bases stayed unmatched. Germline CDR1 is MNHEY and CDR2 is SVGAGI. The sequence was collected from an adult woman who had mild COVID-19 (a few samples of this study predate the infection). Cell type and time point are not known. The specimen was PBMCs or a T cell subset sorted from them (not recorded which). The V and J genes are TRBV6-5 and TRBJ2-7; 7 bases agree with TRBD1. The CDR3 DNA reads TGTGCCAGCAGTCCTCGACAGGGTCGAGAGCAGTACTTC. Translated: CASSPRQGREQYF.